A selection of T cell receptor beta chains follows, all from one sample in a study of T cells and Merkel cell carcinoma outcomes. Only in-frame clones appear in the TCRdb table, and some are missing; sequencing was by immunoSEQ multiplex PCR. The table has 6,000 or so clones, 65% to 75% seen once. Sequenced input: tumor tissue from Merkel cell carcinoma. These receptors were collected from a human donor with Merkel cell carcinoma. Some clones in this sample may be carry-over from other donors' samples. CDR3s include the opening cysteine and the closing phenylalanine or tryptophan. The D gene is left open where the match is weak. Part of the rows lack a size; the others show once, few, many or a class for expanded clones.

clone_size | j_call | d_call | v_call | cdr3_nt | cdr3_aa
. | TRBJ2-7 | . | TRBV28 | TGTGCCAGTCGACAGCCCCGGGGCGAGCAGTACTTC | CASRQPRGEQYF
once | TRBJ1-2 | . | TRBV27 | TGTGCCAGCAGCTCACATACAGGGACCTATGGCTACACCTTC | CASSSHTGTYGYTF
. | TRBJ2-5 | TRBD1 | TRBV28 | TGTGCCAGCAGTGACCGGACAGGGACAGAGACCCAGTACTTC | CASSDRTGTETQYF
once | TRBJ2-2 | . | TRBV6-5 | TGTGCCAGCAGCTCAGGACTCGAGAACACCGGGGAGCTGTTTTTT | CASSSGLENTGELFF
few | TRBJ2-7 | TRBD1 | TRBV7-2 | TGTGCCAGCAGCTTTACAGGGGGGTCCTACGAGCAGTACTTC | CASSFTGGSYEQYF
. | TRBJ1-5 | TRBD1 | TRBV7-2 | TGTGCCAGCAGGCTTGGGGGACAGGCCCCCAATCAGCCCCAGCATTTT | CASRLGGQAPNQPQHF
. | TRBJ2-7 | TRBD1 | TRBV6-1 | TGTGCCAGCAGCGCCCCGGGACAGGTATCCTACGAGCAGTACTTC | CASSAPGQVSYEQYF
. | TRBJ1-2 | . | TRBV30 | TGTGCCTGGTCTCGGGACGATAACTATGGCTACACCTTC | CAWSRDDNYGYTF
. | TRBJ2-1 | TRBD2 | TRBV18 | TGTGCCAGCTCACCGGGACTAGCGGGGGACAATGAGCAGTTCTTC | CASSPGLAGDNEQFF
. | TRBJ2-2 | TRBD1 | TRBV9 | TGTGCCAGCAGCCTCCCCTCGGGGACAGGGCAGAACACCGGGGAGCTGTTTTTT | CASSLPSGTGQNTGELFF
. | TRBJ2-7 | . | TRBV2 | TGTGCCAGCAAAGAAGGTACCTACGAGCAGTACTTC | CASKEGTYEQYF
. | TRBJ2-3 | . | TRBV6-5 | TGTGCCAGCAGTTACTCAACCTCTGGAGATACGCAGTATTTT | CASSYSTSGDTQYF
. | TRBJ2-5 | . | TRBV5-1 | TGCGCCAGCAGCTTGGCCAGGGCGGGAGAGACCCAGTACTTC | CASSLARAGETQYF
. | TRBJ2-3 | . | TRBV4-2 | TGTGCCAGCAGCCAAGGTAGTGAAGATACGCAGTATTTT | CASSQGSEDTQYF
. | TRBJ2-6 | . | TRBV18 | TGTGCCAGCTCACCCGGGGGCGCAGGAGGGGCCAACGTCCTGACTTTC | CASSPGGAGGANVLTF
. | TRBJ2-5 | TRBD1 | TRBV6-1 | TGTGCCAGCAGGTTAGACAGGGCTCAAGAGACCCAGTACTTC | CASRLDRAQETQYF
. | TRBJ2-7 | . | TRBV5-1 | TGCGCCAGCAGCTTAACTTCCTACGAGCAGTACTTC | CASSLTSYEQYF
. | TRBJ2-1 | . | TRBV28 | TGTGCCAGCAGTCTTCTCAGATCTAGTTCTAATGAGCAGTTCTTC | CASSLLRSSSNEQFF
. | TRBJ2-7 | TRBD1 | TRBV7-2 | TGTGCCAGCAGCCCGGACAGGAGGAGCGAGCAGTACTTC | CASSPDRRSEQYF
. | TRBJ2-1 | TRBD1 | TRBV10-3 | TGTGCCATCAGCAGACAGGGGGCTAGCAATGAGCAGTTCTTC | CAISRQGASNEQFF
. | TRBJ1-1 | . | TRBV29-1 | TGCAGCGCAACAACCTACCGGGATAGGGGGAGGGAGACTGAAGCTTTCTTT | CSATTYRDRGRETEAFF
medium-sized | TRBJ1-4 | . | TRBV29-1 | TGCAGCGCCCAAGGGGTGGGGAATGAAAAACTGTTTTTT | CSAQGVGNEKLFF
once | TRBJ2-3 | . | TRBV29-1 | TGCAGCGTTGAATCCCCCCTGATTGGAGATACGCAGTATTTT | CSVESPLIGDTQYF
. | TRBJ2-6 | . | TRBV5-4 | TGTGCCAGCAGCTTCGCGGGAACCGGGGCCAACGTCCTGACTTTC | CASSFAGTGANVLTF
. | TRBJ1-2 | . | TRBV5-1 | TGCGCCAGCAGCTTGGCCGGGGGGCGCTCCTATGGCTACACCTTC | CASSLAGGRSYGYTF
. | TRBJ2-7 | . | TRBV7-8 | TGTGCCAGCAGCTTCGGGGGCACCTACGAGCAGTACTTC | CASSFGGTYEQYF
. | TRBJ2-7 | TRBD1 | TRBV9 | TGTGCCAGCAGCGTCGGACAGGGGGTGTACGAGCAGTACTTC | CASSVGQGVYEQYF
once | TRBJ2-3 | . | TRBV5-4 | TGTGCCAGCAGCTTGGTAGGCACAGATACGCAGTATTTT | CASSLVGTDTQYF
large | TRBJ2-1 | . | TRBV19 | TGTGCCAGTAGTATTATTGCCAGTAGCTCCTACAATGAGCAGTTCTTC | CASSIIASSSYNEQFF
. | TRBJ2-1 | . | TRBV11-3 | TGTGCCAGCAGCTTAGTGGGAGGCTACAATGAGCAGTTCTTC | CASSLVGGYNEQFF
. | TRBJ2-1 | . | TRBV11-3 | TGTGCCAGCAGCTCGGGAGAAGGGGTTTACAATGAGCAGTTCTTC | CASSSGEGVYNEQFF
. | TRBJ1-5 | . | TRBV11-2 | TGTGCCAGCAGCTCTCAGGGAGCGTTTCAGCCCCAGCATTTT | CASSSQGAFQPQHF
. | TRBJ2-1 | . | TRBV6-6 | TGTGCCAGCAGTTACTCCGCGGATACCTACAATGAGCAGTTCTTC | CASSYSADTYNEQFF
. | TRBJ1-1 | TRBD1 | TRBV6-6 | TGTGCCAGCAGTTACGGGACAGTGAACACTGAAGCTTTCTTT | CASSYGTVNTEAFF
. | TRBJ2-1 | . | TRBV18 | TGTGCCAGCTCACCTCCTCCCACGCGGGCATACAATGAGCAGTTCTTC | CASSPPPTRAYNEQFF
. | TRBJ2-5 | TRBD1 | TRBV7-8 | TGTGCCAGCGGACAGGGGTCTCGGGGGACCCAGTACTTC | CASGQGSRGTQYF
. | TRBJ1-2 | . | TRBV9 | TGTGCCAGCAGCGTAGAGGGGGGTGGCTACACCTTC | CASSVEGGGYTF
. | TRBJ2-1 | TRBD2 | TRBV7-2 | TGTGCCAGCAGCGCACCTAGCGGGGGCCACAATGAGCAGTTCTTC | CASSAPSGGHNEQFF
. | TRBJ1-2 | TRBD1 | TRBV28 | TGTGCCAGCAGTACGGACAGGGGGCGACTTGGCTACACCTTC | CASSTDRGRLGYTF
. | TRBJ1-3 | . | TRBV18 | TGTGCCAGCTCACCAGACAACTCTGGAAACATCATATATTTT | CASSPDNSGNIIYF
. | TRBJ2-1 | . | TRBV19 | TGTGCCAGTAGTCCGCGTGGGGATGAGCAGTTCTTC | CASSPRGDEQFF
. | TRBJ1-4 | . | TRBV5-4 | TGTGCCAGCAGCTTGGGACACGGAACAACTAATGAAAAACTGTTTTTT | CASSLGHGTTNEKLFF
. | TRBJ2-5 | TRBD2 | TRBV6-6 | TGTGCCAGCAGTTTGTCGGGACTAGCGGGAAAGACCCAGTACTTC | CASSLSGLAGKTQYF
once | TRBJ2-1 | TRBD1 | TRBV7-8 | TGTGCCAGCAGCTCGGGACAGGGAAGACATGAGCAGTTCTTC | CASSSGQGRHEQFF
. | TRBJ2-1 | TRBD2 | TRBV29-1 | TGCAGCGCCGTTAGCGGGAGAGGGTACAATGAGCAGTTCTTC | CSAVSGRGYNEQFF
. | TRBJ2-7 | . | TRBV29-1 | TGCAGCGTTGAGTTTCGGGGCAAAACCTACGAGCAGTACTTC | CSVEFRGKTYEQYF